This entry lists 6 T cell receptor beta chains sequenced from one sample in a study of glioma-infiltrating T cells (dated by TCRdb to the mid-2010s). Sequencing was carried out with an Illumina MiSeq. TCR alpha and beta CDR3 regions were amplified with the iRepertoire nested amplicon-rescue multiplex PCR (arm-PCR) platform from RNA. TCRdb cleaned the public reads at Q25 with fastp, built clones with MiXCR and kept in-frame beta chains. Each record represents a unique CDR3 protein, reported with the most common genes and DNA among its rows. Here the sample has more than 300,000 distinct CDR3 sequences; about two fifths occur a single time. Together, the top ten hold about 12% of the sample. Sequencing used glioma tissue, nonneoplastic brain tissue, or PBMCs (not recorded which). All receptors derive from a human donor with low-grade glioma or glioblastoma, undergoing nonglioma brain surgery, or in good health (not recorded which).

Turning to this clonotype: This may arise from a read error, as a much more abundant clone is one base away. The CDR3 DNA sequence: TGTGCCAGTTCGGGACTAAAAGGCAATGAGCAGTTCTTC. Protein product: CASSGLKGNEQFF. This chain connects TRBV2 to TRBJ2-1; 7 bases are shared with TRBD2. Germline V gene sequence: CDR1 SNHLY, CDR2 FYNNEI. J lost 6 bases, V lost 9 bases, and 8 bases had no gene match. CDR3 length: 13 residues.

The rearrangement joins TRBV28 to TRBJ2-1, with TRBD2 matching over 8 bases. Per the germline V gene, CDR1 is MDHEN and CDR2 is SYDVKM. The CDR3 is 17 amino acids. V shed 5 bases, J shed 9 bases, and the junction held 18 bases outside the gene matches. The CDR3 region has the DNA TGTGCCAGCAGTCCGGGACTAGTGGGACCCCTCGGTGGTGAGCAGTTCTTC. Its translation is CASSPGLVGPLGGEQFF.

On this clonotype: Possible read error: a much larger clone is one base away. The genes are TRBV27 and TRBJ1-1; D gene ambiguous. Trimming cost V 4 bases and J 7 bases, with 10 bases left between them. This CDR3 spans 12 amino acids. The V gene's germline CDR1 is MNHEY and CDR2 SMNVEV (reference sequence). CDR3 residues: CASSSMGIEAFF. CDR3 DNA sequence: TGTGCCAGCAGTTCCATGGGAATTGAAGCTTTCTTT.

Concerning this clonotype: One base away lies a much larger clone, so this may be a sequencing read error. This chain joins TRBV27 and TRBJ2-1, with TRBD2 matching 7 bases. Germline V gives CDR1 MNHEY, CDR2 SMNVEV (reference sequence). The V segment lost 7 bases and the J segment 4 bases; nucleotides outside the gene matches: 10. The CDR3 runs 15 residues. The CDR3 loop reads CASIYSSAGYNEQFF. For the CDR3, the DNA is TGTGCCAGCATTTACTCCTCAGCGGGGTACAATGAGCAGTTCTTC.

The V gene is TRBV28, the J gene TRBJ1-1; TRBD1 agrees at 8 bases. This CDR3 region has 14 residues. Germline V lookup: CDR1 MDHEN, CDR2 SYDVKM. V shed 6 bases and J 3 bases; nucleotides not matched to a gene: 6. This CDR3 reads CASSSGGKDTEAFF. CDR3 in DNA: TGTGCCAGCAGCTCAGGGGGCAAGGACACTGAAGCTTTCTTT.

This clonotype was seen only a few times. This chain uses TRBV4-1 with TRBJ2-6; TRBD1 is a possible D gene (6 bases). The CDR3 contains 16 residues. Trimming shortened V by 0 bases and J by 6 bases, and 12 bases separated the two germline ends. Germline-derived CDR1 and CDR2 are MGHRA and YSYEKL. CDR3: CASSQEYRVEANVLTF. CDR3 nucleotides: TGCGCCAGCAGCCAAGAATACAGGGTAGAGGCCAACGTCCTGACTTTC.